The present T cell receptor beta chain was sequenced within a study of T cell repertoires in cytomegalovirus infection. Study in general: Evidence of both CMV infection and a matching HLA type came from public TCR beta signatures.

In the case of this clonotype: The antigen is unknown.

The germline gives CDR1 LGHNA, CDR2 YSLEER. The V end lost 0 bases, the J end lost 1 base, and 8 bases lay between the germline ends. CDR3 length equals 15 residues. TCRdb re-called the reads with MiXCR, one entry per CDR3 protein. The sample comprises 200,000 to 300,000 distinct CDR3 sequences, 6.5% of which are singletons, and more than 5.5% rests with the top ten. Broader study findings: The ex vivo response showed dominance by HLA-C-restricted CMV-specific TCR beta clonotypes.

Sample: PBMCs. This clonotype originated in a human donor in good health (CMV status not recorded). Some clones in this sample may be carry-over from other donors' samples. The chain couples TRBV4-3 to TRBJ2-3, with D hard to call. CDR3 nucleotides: TGCGCCAGCAGCCAAGACCCCCTCCGCACAGATACGCAGTATTTT. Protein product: CASSQDPLRTDTQYF.